The entry below gives a single TCR beta chain sequence along with its context. This CDR3 has 15 residues. Trimming stripped 4 bases from V and 2 bases from J, with 13 bases between. Germline values: CDR1 SGHVS, CDR2 FQNEAQ. Genomic DNA acted as the template from which TCR beta VDJ combination and CDR3 sequence profiling were carried out. TCRdb re-called the reads through MiXCR, storing one row per CDR3 protein. The sample has about 160,000 distinct CDR3 sequences; about 70% are singletons. These data come from a study of CD8+CD57+ T cells in acquired aplastic anemia. Patients sequenced had flow cytometry evidence of CD8+CD57+ cell expansion.

V is TRBV7-8 and J is TRBJ2-3; tentatively, D is TRBD1 (5 bases). The TCR comes from a human donor with aplastic anemia. Sequencing was done on a sample of sorted CD4+, CD8+, or CD8+CD57+ T cells (not recorded which) from PBMCs. As DNA, the CDR3 is TGTGCCAGCAGCTCTACGTCCAGGGTCACAGATACGCAGTATTTT. As protein: CASSSTSRVTDTQYF.